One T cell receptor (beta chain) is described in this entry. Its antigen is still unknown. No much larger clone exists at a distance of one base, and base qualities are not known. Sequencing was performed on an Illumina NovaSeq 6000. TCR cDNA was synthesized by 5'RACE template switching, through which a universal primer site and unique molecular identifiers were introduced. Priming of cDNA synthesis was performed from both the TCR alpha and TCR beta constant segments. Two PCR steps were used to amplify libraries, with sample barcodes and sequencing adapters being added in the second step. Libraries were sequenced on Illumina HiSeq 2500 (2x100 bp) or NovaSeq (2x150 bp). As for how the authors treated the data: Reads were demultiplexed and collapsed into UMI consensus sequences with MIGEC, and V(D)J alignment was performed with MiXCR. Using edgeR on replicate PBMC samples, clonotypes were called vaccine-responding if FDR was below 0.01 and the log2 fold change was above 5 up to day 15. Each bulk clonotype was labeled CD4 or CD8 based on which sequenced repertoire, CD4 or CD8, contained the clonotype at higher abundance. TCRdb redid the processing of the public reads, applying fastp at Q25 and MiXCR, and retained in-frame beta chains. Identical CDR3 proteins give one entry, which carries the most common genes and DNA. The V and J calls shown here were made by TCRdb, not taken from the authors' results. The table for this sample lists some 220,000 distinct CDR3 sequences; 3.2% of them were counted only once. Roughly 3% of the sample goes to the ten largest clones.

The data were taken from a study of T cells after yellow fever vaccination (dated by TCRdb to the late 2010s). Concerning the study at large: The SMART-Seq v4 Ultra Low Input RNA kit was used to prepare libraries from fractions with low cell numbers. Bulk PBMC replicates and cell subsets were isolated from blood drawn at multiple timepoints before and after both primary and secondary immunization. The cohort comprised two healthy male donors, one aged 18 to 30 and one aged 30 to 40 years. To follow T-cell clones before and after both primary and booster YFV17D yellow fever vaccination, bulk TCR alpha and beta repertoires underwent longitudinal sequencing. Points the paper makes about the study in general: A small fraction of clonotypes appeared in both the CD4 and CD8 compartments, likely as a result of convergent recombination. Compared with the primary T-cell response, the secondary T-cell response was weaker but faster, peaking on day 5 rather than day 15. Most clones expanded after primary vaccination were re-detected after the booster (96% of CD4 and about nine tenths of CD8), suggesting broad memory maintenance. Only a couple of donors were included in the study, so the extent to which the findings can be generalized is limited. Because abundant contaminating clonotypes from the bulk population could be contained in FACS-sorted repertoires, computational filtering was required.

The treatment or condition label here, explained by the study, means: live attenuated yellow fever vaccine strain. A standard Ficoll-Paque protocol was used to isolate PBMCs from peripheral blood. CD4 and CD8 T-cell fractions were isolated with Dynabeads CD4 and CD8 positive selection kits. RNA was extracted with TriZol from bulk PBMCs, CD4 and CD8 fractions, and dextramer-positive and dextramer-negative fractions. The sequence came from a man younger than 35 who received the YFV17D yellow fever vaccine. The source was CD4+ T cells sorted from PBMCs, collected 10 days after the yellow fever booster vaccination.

The nucleotide sequence reads TGCGCCAGCAGCTTGGAGGGGGCCCTAATCCAAGAGACCCAGTACTTC. Protein translation: CASSLEGALIQETQYF. The chain joins TRBV5-1 to TRBJ2-5, with 7 bases matching TRBD1. Spanning cysteine to phenylalanine, the CDR3 consists of 16 amino acids. The CDR3 DNA has 48 bases and is translated from base 1. Per the germline V gene, SGHRS is the CDR1 and YFSETQ is the CDR2. Trimming removed 0 bases from V and 1 base from J; the gene matches leave 6 bases unexplained.